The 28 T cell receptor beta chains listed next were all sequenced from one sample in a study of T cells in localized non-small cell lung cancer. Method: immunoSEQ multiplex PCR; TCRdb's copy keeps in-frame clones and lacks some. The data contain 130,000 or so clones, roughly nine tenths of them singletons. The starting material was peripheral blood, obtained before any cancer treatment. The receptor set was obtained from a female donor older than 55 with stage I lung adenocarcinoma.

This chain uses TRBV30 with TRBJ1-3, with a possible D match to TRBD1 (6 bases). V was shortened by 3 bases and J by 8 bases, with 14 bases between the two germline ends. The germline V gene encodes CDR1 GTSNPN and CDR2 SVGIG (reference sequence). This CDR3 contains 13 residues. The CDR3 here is CAWREDSVYTIYF. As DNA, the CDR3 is TGTGCCTGGAGAGAGGACAGTGTATACACCATATATTTT.

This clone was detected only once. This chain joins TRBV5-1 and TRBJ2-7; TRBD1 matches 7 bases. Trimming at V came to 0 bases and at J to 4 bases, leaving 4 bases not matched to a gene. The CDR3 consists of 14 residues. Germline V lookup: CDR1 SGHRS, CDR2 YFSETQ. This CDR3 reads CASSLAGTVYEQYF. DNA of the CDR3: TGCGCCAGCAGCTTGGCCGGGACAGTATACGAGCAGTACTTC.

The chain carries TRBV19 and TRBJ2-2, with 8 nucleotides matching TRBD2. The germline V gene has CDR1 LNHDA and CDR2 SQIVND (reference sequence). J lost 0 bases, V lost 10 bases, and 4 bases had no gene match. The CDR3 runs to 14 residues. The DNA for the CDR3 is TGTGCCACCTCTAGCGGGCCGAACACCGGGGAGCTGTTTTTT. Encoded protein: CATSSGPNTGELFF.

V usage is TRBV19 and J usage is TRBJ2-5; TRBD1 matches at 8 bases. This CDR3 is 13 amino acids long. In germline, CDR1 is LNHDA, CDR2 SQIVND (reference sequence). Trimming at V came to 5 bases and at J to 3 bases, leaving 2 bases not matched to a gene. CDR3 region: CASSPQGEETQYF. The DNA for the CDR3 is TGTGCCAGTAGTCCACAGGGGGAAGAGACCCAGTACTTC.

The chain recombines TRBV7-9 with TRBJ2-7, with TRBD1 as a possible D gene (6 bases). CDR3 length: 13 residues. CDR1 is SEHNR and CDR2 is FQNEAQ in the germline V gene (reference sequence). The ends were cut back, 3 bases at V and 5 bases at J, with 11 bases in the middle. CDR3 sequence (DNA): TGTGCCAGCAGCTTGGTAGGGGGTCACGAGCAGTACTTC. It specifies CASSLVGGHEQYF.

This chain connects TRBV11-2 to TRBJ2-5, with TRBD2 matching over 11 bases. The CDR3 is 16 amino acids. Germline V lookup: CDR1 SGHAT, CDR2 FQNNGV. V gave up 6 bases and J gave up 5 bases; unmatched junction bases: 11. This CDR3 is CASRTTSGSLSETQYF. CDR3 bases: TGTGCCAGCAGGACTACTAGCGGGAGTCTTAGCGAGACCCAGTACTTC.

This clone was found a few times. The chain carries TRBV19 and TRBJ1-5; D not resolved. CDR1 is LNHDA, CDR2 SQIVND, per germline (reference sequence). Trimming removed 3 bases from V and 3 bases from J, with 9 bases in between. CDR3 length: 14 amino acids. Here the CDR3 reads CASSIPRNNQPQHF. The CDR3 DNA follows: TGTGCCAGTAGTATTCCCAGAAACAATCAGCCCCAGCATTTT.

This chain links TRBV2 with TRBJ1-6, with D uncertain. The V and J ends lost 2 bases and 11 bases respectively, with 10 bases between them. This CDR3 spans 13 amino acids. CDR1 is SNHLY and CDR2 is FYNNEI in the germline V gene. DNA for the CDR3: TGTGCCAGCAGTGAACCCCGGGCGGCACCCCTCCACTTT. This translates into CASSEPRAAPLHF.

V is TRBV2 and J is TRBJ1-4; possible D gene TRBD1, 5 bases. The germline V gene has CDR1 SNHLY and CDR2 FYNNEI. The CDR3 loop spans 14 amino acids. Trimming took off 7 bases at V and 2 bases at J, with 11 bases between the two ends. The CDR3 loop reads CASNSGFTNEKLFF. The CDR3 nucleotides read TGTGCCAGCAATTCAGGGTTCACTAATGAAAAACTGTTTTTT.

The CDR3 DNA follows: TGTGCCAGCAGTGAACAGGACAGCACCGGGGAGCTGTTTTTT. Translating it yields CASSEQDSTGELFF. V is TRBV9 and J is TRBJ2-2; a possible D gene is TRBD1 (6 bases). The CDR3 is 14 residues long. Deletions cut 5 bases from V and 4 bases from J, with 12 bases between. The V gene's germline CDR1 is SGDLS and CDR2 YYNGEE.

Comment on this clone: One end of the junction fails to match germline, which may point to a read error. Here the CDR3 DNA reads TGCCCATTTGCGGGGGGGATTATCACCGGGGAGCTGTTTTTT. Encoded protein: CPFAGGIITGELFF. The chain couples TRBV19 to TRBJ2-2, with 9 bases matching TRBD2. There are 14 residues in the CDR3. Germline CDR1 and CDR2: LNHDA and SQIVND (reference sequence).

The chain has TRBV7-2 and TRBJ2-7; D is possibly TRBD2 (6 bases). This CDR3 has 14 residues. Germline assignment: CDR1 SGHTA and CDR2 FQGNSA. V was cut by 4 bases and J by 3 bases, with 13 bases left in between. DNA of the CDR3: TGTGCCAGCAGCTCCCCCGGGAGTGGCTACGAGCAGTACTTC. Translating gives CASSSPGSGYEQYF.

Here the CDR3 reads CASSSTLADQETQYF. As DNA, the CDR3 is TGTGCCAGCAGTTCCACACTAGCGGACCAAGAGACCCAGTACTTC. V and J are TRBV6-5 and TRBJ2-5, with 8 bases that match TRBD2. CDR1 is MNHEY, CDR2 SVGAGI, per germline. There are 15 residues in the CDR3. The trim removed 4 bases at V and 0 bases at J, leaving 4 bases unmatched.

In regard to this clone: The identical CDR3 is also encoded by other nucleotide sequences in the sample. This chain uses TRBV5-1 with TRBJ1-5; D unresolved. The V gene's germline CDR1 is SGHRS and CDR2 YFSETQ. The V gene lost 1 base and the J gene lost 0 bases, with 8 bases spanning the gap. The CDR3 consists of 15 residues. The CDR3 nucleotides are TGCGCCAGCAGCTTGACCGGGGATAGCAATCAGCCCCAGCATTTT. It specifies CASSLTGDSNQPQHF.

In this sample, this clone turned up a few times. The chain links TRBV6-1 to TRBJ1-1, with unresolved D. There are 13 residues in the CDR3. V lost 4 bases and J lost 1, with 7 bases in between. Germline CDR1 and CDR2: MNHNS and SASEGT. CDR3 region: CASSGNKNTEAFF. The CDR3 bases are TGTGCCAGCAGTGGAAACAAGAACACTGAAGCTTTCTTT.

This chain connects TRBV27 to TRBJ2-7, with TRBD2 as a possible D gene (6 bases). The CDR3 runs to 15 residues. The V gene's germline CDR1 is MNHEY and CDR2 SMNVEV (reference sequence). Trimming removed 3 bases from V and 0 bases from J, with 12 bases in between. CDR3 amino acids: CASSFRAGFSYEQYF. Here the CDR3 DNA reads TGTGCCAGCAGTTTTCGAGCGGGTTTCTCCTACGAGCAGTACTTC.

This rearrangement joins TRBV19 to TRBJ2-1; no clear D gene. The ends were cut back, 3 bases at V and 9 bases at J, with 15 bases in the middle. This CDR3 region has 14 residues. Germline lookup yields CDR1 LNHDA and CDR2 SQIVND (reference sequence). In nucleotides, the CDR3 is TGTGCCAGTAGTATGGACCCTTCCACGGGTGAGCAGTTCTTC. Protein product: CASSMDPSTGEQFF.

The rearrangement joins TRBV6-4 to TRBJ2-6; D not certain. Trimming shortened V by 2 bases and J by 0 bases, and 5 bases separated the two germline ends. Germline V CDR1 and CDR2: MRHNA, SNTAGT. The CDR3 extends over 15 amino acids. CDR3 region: CASSDRFSGANVLTF. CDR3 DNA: TGTGCCAGCAGTGACAGGTTCTCTGGGGCCAACGTCCTGACTTTC.

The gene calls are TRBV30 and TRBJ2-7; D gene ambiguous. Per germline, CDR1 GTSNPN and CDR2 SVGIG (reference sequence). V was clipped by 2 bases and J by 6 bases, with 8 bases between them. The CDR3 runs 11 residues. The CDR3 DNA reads TGTGCCTGGAGTCATGGAGTCGAGCAGTACTTC. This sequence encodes CAWSHGVEQYF.

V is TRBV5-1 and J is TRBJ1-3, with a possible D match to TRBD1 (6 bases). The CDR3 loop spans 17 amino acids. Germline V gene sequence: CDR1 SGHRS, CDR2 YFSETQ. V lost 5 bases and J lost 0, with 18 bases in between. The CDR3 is CASSSGATGGSGNTIYF. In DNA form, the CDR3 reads TGCGCCAGCAGTTCGGGGGCCACGGGCGGCTCTGGAAACACCATATATTTT.

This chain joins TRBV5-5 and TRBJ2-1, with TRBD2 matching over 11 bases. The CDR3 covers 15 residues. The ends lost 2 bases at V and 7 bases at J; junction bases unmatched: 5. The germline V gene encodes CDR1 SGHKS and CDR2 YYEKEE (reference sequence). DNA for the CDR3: TGTGCCAGCAGCTTACTAGCGGGAGATAGAAATGAGCAGTTCTTC. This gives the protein CASSLLAGDRNEQFF.

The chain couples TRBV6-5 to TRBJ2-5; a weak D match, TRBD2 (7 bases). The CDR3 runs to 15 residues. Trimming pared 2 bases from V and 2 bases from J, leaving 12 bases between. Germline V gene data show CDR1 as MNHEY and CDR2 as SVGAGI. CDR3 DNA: TGTGCCAGCAGTTACGCGGCGGGGGCTCAAGAGACCCAGTACTTC. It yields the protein CASSYAAGAQETQYF.

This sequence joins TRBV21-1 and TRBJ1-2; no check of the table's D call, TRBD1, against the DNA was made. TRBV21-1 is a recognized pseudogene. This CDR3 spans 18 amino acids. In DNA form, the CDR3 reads TGTGCCAGCAGCAAAGATAAGGACAGGGAAAGGAGCAACTATGGCTACACCTTC. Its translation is CASSKDKDRERSNYGYTF.

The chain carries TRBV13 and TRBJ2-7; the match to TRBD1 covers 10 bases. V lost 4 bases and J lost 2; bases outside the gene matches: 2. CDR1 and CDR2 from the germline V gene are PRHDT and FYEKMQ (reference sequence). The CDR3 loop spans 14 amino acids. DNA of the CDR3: TGTGCCAGCAGCTCCGGGACAGGGGCCTACGAGCAGTACTTC. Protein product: CASSSGTGAYEQYF.

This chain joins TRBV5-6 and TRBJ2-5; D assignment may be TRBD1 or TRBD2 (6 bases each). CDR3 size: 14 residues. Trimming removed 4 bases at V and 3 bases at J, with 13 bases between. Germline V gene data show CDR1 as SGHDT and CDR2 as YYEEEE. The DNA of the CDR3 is TGTGCCAGCAGCAAAGGGGGGCTGGAAGAGACCCAGTACTTC. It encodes CASSKGGLEETQYF.

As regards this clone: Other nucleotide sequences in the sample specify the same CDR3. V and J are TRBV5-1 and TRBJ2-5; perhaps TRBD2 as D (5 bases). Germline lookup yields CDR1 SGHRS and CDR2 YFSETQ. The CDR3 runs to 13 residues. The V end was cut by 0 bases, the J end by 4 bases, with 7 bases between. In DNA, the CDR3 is TGCGCCAGCAGCTTGGAGGGAGTAGAGACCCAGTACTTC. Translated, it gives CASSLEGVETQYF.

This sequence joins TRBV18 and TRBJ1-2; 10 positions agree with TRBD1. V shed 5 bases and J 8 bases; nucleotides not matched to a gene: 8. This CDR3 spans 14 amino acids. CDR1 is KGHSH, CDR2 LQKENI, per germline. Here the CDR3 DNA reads TGTGCCAGCTCAGCAATCTCGACAGGGGGCGGCTACACCTTC. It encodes CASSAISTGGGYTF.

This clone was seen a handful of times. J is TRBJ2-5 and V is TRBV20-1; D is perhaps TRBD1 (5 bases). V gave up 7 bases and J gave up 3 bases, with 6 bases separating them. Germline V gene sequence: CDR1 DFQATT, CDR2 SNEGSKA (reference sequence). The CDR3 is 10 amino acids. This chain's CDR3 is CSVGEETQYF. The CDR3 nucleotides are TGCAGTGTAGGGGAAGAGACCCAGTACTTC.